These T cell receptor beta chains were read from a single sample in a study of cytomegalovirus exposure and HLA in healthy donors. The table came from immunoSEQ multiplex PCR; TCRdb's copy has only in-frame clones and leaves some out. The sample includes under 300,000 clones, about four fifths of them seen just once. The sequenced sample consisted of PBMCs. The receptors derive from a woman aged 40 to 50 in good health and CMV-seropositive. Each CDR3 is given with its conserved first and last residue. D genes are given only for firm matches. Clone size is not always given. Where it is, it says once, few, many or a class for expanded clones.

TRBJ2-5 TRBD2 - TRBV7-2 CASSLPGGRAETQYF TGTGCCAGCAGCCTACCCGGCGGGAGGGCCGAGACCCAGTACTTC
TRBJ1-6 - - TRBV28 CASSFPGFSPLHF TGTGCCAGCAGTTTCCCAGGGTTTTCACCCCTCCACTTT
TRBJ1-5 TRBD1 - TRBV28 CASSLLGTGTNQPQHF TGTGCCAGCAGTTTATTAGGGACAGGAACGAATCAGCCCCAGCATTTT
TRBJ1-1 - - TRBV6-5 CATRDSRTEAFF TGTGCCACAAGGGACTCGAGAACTGAAGCTTTCTTT
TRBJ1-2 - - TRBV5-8 CASSPTRQVNYGYTF TGTGCCAGCAGCCCTACCCGACAGGTGAACTATGGCTACACCTTC
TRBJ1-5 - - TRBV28 CASSGREDNQPQHF TGTGCCAGCAGTGGACGGGAAGACAATCAGCCCCAGCATTTT
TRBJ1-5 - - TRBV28 CASSDRRLRDNQPQHF TGTGCCAGCAGTGACCGCCGGCTCCGGGATAATCAGCCCCAGCATTTT
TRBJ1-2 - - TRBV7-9 CASSSDSRSNYGYTF TGTGCCAGCAGCTCGGACAGCCGGTCTAACTATGGCTACACCTTC
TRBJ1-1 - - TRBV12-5 CASGQGQSGIREAFF TGTGCTAGTGGGCAAGGACAAAGTGGTATCCGTGAAGCTTTCTTT
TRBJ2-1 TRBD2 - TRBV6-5 CASSYRGLIYNEQFF TGTGCCAGCAGTTACAGGGGACTAATCTACAATGAGCAGTTCTTC
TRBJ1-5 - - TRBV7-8 CASSYNIPSGQPQHF TGTGCCAGCAGCTACAATATCCCATCGGGTCAGCCCCAGCATTTT
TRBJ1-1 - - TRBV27 CASSYAGDGGPPHEAFF TGTGCCAGCAGTTACGCCGGCGATGGCGGGCCGCCTCATGAAGCTTTCTTT
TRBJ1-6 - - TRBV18 CASSLFSSYNSPLHF TGTGCCAGCTCACTCTTTAGCTCCTATAATTCACCCCTCCACTTT
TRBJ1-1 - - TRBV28 CASSPSTLNTEAFF TGTGCCAGCAGCCCCTCTACCTTGAACACTGAAGCTTTCTTT
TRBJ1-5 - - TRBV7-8 CASSLSGVIYRQPQHF TGTGCCAGCAGCTTATCAGGGGTGATCTATCGGCAGCCCCAGCATTTT
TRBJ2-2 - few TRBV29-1 CSVRGGSFTGELFF TGCAGCGTCCGTGGGGGGAGCTTCACCGGGGAGCTGTTTTTT
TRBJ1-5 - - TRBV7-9 CASSPTGQPQHF TGTGCCAGCAGCCCCACGGGTCAGCCCCAGCATTTT
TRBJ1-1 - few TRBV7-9 CASTSYEGRDTEAFF TGTGCCAGCACCTCGTATGAAGGGAGGGACACTGAAGCTTTCTTT
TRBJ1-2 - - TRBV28 CASTPGTAGIYGYTF TGTGCCAGCACACCCGGGACGGCGGGGATCTATGGCTACACCTTC
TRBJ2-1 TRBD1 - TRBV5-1 CASSLFRTGGANEQFF TGCGCCAGCAGCTTGTTCAGGACAGGGGGTGCCAATGAGCAGTTCTTC
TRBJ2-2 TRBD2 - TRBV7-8 CASSLELAGLNTGELFF TGTGCCAGCAGCTTAGAACTAGCGGGGCTGAACACCGGGGAGCTGTTTTTT
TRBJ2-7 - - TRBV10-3 CAISETGTGRDEQYF TGTGCCATCAGTGAGACGGGAACCGGTAGGGACGAGCAGTACTTC
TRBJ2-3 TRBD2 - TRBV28 CASGQPGGRAPDTQYF TGTGCCAGCGGCCAACCGGGCGGGAGGGCGCCGGATACGCAGTATTTT
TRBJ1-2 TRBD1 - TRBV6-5 CASRRGGQGYTF TGTGCCAGCAGAAGAGGGGGCCAAGGCTACACCTTC
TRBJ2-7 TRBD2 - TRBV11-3 CASSRTGTSRAEQYF TGTGCCAGCAGCCGAACCGGGACTAGCAGGGCCGAGCAGTACTTC
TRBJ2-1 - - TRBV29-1 CSAQDNEQFF TGCAGCGCCCAGGACAATGAGCAGTTCTTC
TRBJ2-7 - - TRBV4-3 CASSQEGGEQYF TGCGCCAGCAGCCAAGAAGGGGGAGAGCAGTACTTC
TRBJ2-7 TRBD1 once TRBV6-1 CASRTGEFEQYF TGTGCCAGCAGGACAGGGGAGTTCGAGCAGTACTTC
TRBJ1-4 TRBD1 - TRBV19 CASSTGTGATNEKLFF TGTGCCAGTAGTACCGGGACAGGTGCAACTAATGAAAAACTGTTTTTT
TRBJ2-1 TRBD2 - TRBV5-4 CASSPAGLASGSYNEQFF TGTGCCAGCAGCCCTGCCGGACTAGCGAGCGGATCCTACAATGAGCAGTTCTTC
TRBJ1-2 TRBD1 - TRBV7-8 CASSDVDRANYGYTF TGTGCCAGCAGCGACGTTGACAGGGCAAACTATGGCTACACCTTC
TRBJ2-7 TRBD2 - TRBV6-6 CASTDLAGHYEQYF TGTGCCAGCACGGATCTAGCGGGCCACTACGAGCAGTACTTC
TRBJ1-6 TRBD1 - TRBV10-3 CAISRDRANSPLHF TGTGCCATCAGCAGAGACAGGGCGAATTCACCCCTCCACTTT
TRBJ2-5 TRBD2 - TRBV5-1 CASSAGLAGVSETQYF TGCGCCAGCAGCGCCGGACTAGCGGGAGTTTCTGAGACCCAGTACTTC
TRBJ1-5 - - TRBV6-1 CASDWGDGSQPQHF TGTGCCAGCGACTGGGGGGACGGGAGTCAGCCCCAGCATTTT
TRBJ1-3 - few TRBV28 CASSLRGARNGNTIYF TGTGCCAGCAGTTTACGGGGGGCGCGAAACGGAAACACCATATATTTT
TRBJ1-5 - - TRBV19 CASSMENSNQPQHF TGTGCCAGTAGTATGGAGAACAGCAATCAGCCCCAGCATTTT
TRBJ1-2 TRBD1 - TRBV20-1 CSAGTGDGYTF TGCAGTGCGGGGACAGGGGACGGCTACACCTTC
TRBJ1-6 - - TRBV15 CATSRGRSGGGLNSPLHF TGTGCCACCAGCAGAGGCCGCTCGGGGGGCGGACTTAATTCACCCCTCCACTTT
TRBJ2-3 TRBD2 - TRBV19 CASSAGTSGIYTQYF TGTGCCAGTAGTGCGGGGACTAGCGGGATTTATACGCAGTATTTT
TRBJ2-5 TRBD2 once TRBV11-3 CASSWTGGSETQYF TGTGCCAGCAGTTGGACCGGGGGGTCGGAGACCCAGTACTTC
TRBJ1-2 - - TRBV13 CASSPANYGYTF TGTGCCAGCAGTCCTGCTAACTATGGCTACACCTTC
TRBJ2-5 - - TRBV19 CASSMGARTGETQYF TGTGCCAGTAGTATGGGGGCCAGGACTGGAGAGACCCAGTACTTC
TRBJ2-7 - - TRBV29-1 CSVARGSYEQYF TGCAGCGTCGCGAGGGGGTCCTACGAGCAGTACTTC
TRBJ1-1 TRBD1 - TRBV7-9 CASSSRAGGFTEAFF TGTGCCAGCAGCTCTAGGGCAGGGGGATTCACTGAAGCTTTCTTT